These 18 T cell receptor beta chains share one sample of origin, sequenced in a study of cytomegalovirus exposure and HLA in healthy donors. The primer mix had 60 Vbeta and 13 Jbeta primers. Assay used: immunoSEQ multiplex PCR; TCRdb lists only in-frame clones, some missing. This repertoire shows roughly 120,000 clones, around 83% found once; its top ten account for 2.5% to 3%. Sequenced material: PBMCs. All receptors come from a woman aged 18-35 years in good health and CMV-seropositive.

The rearrangement uses TRBV11-3 and TRBJ2-5; TRBD1 matches at 9 bases. The CDR3 length is 15 residues. CDR1 SGHNT and CDR2 YENEEA come from the germline V gene. V shed 3 bases and J 5 bases; nucleotides not matched to a gene: 7. CDR3 nucleotides: TGTGCCAGCAGCTTGGGGGGGACAGGGCGGGAGACCCAGTACTTC. Translation gives CASSLGGTGRETQYF.

The chain employs TRBV15 and TRBJ1-1; the match to TRBD1 covers 10 bases. Per the germline V gene, CDR1 is LNHNV and CDR2 is YYDKDF (reference sequence). The junction had 15 bases not matched to a gene; V was cut back by 3 bases and J by 5 bases. This CDR3 has 18 amino acids. CDR3 DNA sequence: TGTGCCACCAGCAGCCCGACGGGACAGGGGCTTGTGGGAACTGAAGCTTTCTTT. Protein sequence: CATSSPTGQGLVGTEAFF.

This clone was counted once. This rearrangement joins TRBV5-1 to TRBJ1-1; TRBD1 matches 10 bases. This CDR3 has 17 residues. Germline CDR1 and CDR2: SGHRS and YFSETQ. J was trimmed by 1 base and V by 2 bases; bases with no gene match: 8. The DNA of the CDR3 is TGCGCCAGCAGCTTTGGACAGGGGGGATTCTCGAACACTGAAGCTTTCTTT. Its translation is CASSFGQGGFSNTEAFF.

V and J are TRBV28 and TRBJ1-6; 9 bases are a match to TRBD1. The CDR3 covers 14 residues. Germline V gene lookup returns CDR1 MDHEN and CDR2 SYDVKM. The V gene end was trimmed by 6 bases and the J gene end by 10 bases; junction bases not matched to a gene: 7. CDR3 sequence (DNA): TGTGCCAGCAGCCAGGGACAGGGATACTCACCCCTCCACTTT. Its protein product is CASSQGQGYSPLHF.

This clone was recorded only once. The rearrangement uses TRBV19 and TRBJ2-3; TRBD1 is a possible D gene (5 bases). Trimming stripped 10 bases from V and 1 base from J, with 15 bases between. The CDR3 runs to 14 residues. Germline V CDR1 and CDR2: LNHDA, SQIVND (reference sequence). The CDR3 region is CATSRGGGTDTQYF. CDR3 sequence (DNA): TGTGCCACCTCAAGGGGCGGTGGCACAGATACGCAGTATTTT. The full variable domain, in which reference TRBV19 and TRBJ2-3 provide the parts outside the CDR3, is DGGITQSPKYLFRKEGQNVTLSCEQNLNHDAMYWYRQDPGQGLRLIYYSQIVNDFQKGDIAEGYSVSREKKESFPLTVTSAQKNPTAFYLCATSRGGGTDTQYFGPGTRLTVL.

This clone has more than one count but fewer than ten. The V gene is TRBV11-1, the J gene TRBJ2-1; TRBD2 matches 12 bases. The CDR3 length is 16 residues. The J segment lost 8 bases and the V segment lost 4 bases, leaving 9 bases of the junction unmatched. Looked up from germline, CDR1 is SGHAT and CDR2 is FQDESV (reference sequence). The CDR3 DNA reads TGTGCCAGCAGCTCACAACTAGCGGGGGGAGGTTATGAGCAGTTCTTC. As protein: CASSSQLAGGGYEQFF.

This chain joins TRBV28 and TRBJ2-7; maybe TRBD2 (6 bases). Germline V CDR1 and CDR2: MDHEN, SYDVKM. This CDR3 contains 13 residues. Between the trimmed V and J ends, which lost 6 bases and 6 bases, there was a span of 15 bases. In nucleotides, the CDR3 is TGTGCCAGCAGCCGGAGGGGTCGTGGCGAGCAGTACTTC. This translates into CASSRRGRGEQYF. Full variable domain (outside the CDR3, taken from reference TRBV28 and TRBJ2-7): DVKVTQSSRYLVKRTGEKVFLECVQDMDHENMFWYRQDPGLGLRLIYFSYDVKMKEKGDIPEGYSVSREKKERFSLILESASTNQTSMYLCASSRRGRGEQYFGPGTRLTVT.

The V and J genes are TRBV5-1 and TRBJ2-1; D might be TRBD1 (5 bases). Germline V gene lookup returns CDR1 SGHRS and CDR2 YFSETQ. V lost 4 bases to trimming and J lost 5 bases, with 16 bases between them. The CDR3 totals 15 residues. CDR3 DNA sequence: TGCGCCAGCAGCCCCCTTATAGGGGAAAACAATGAGCAGTTCTTC. Protein: CASSPLIGENNEQFF.

The CDR3: CATQAGGTGELFF. Written as DNA, the CDR3 is TGTGCCACCCAAGCGGGGGGTACCGGGGAGCTGTTTTTT. The chain uses TRBV10-3 and TRBJ2-2; 9 nucleotides align to TRBD2. The CDR3 loop spans 13 amino acids. Per germline, CDR1 ENHRY and CDR2 SYGVKD. Germline trimming cut 10 bases from V and 5 bases from J; bases unmatched to any gene: 5.

This clone was observed a handful of times. The chain is built from TRBV7-9 and TRBJ2-7; TRBD2 is a possible D gene (5 bases). This CDR3 comprises 12 residues. Looked up from germline, CDR1 is SEHNR and CDR2 is FQNEAQ (reference sequence). Trimming cost V 5 bases and J 7 bases, with 12 bases left between them. The DNA for the CDR3 is TGTGCCAGCAGCCCAGTAAGAGGGGAGCAGTACTTC. Translation gives CASSPVRGEQYF.

The CDR3 coding sequence is TGTGCCAGTAGTCTCAATAGCCGGGGGGGCGGAGAGACCCAGTACTTC. Protein: CASSLNSRGGGETQYF. The chain recombines TRBV19 with TRBJ2-5; 8 nucleotides align to TRBD2. The CDR3 is 16 residues long. Germline V CDR1 and CDR2: LNHDA, SQIVND (reference sequence). V shed 5 bases, J shed 4 bases, and the junction held 12 bases outside the gene matches.

The chain has TRBV2 and TRBJ2-7, with 9 nucleotides matching TRBD2. Germline loops: CDR1 SNHLY, CDR2 FYNNEI. CDR3 length equals 15 residues. V lost 7 bases to trimming and J lost 0 bases; unmatched junction nucleotides: 7. The CDR3 here is CASISSGAYSYEQYF. Here the CDR3 DNA reads TGTGCCAGCATTTCTAGCGGGGCCTACTCCTACGAGCAGTACTTC.

The chain recombines TRBV19 with TRBJ1-1, with D uncertain. Trimming pared 6 bases from V and 1 base from J, leaving 9 bases between. The CDR3 runs to 13 residues. The germline CDR1 and CDR2 sequences are LNHDA and SQIVND (reference sequence). Here the CDR3 DNA reads TGTGCCAGTAGATTGGGCTGGAACACTGAAGCTTTCTTT. Amino acid sequence: CASRLGWNTEAFF.

The gene calls are TRBV7-3 and TRBJ1-1; D possibly corresponds to TRBD1 (6 bases). V dropped 5 bases and J dropped 6 bases, with 13 bases sitting between them. The CDR3 loop spans 13 amino acids. Germline CDR1 reads SGHTA; CDR2 reads FQGTGA. CDR3 protein: CASSPGGGAEAFF. In nucleotides, the CDR3 is TGTGCCAGCAGCCCCGGGGGGGGCGCTGAAGCTTTCTTT. Full variable domain (rest looked up from reference TRBV7-3 and TRBJ1-1): GAGVSQTPSNKVTEKGKYVELRCDPISGHTALYWYRQSLGQGPEFLIYFQGTGAADDSGLPNDRFFAVRPEGSVSTLKIQRTERGDSAVYLCASSPGGGAEAFFGQGTRLTVV.

The rearrangement uses TRBV5-6 and TRBJ2-2; 8 positions agree with TRBD1. The CDR3 is made up of 16 amino acids. J lost 3 bases, V lost 5 bases, and 9 bases had no gene match. Germline CDR1 SGHDT, CDR2 YYEEEE. As DNA, the CDR3 is TGTGCCAGCAGTTCCCCGACAGGGGCCTACACCGGGGAGCTGTTTTTT. Translated, it gives CASSSPTGAYTGELFF. The full variable domain, with the rest looked up from reference TRBV5-6 and TRBJ2-2, is DAGVTQSPTHLIKTRGQQVTLRCSPKSGHDTVSWYQQALGQGPQFIFQYYEEEERQRGNFPDRFSGHQFPNYSSELNVNALLLGDSALYLCASSSPTGAYTGELFFGEGSRLTVL.

This chain joins TRBV4-1 and TRBJ2-7; a possible D gene is TRBD2 (7 bases). The V gene lost 1 base and the J gene lost 6 bases, with 13 bases spanning the gap. The CDR3 length is 14 residues. Germline values: CDR1 MGHRA, CDR2 YSYEKL. DNA for the CDR3: TGCGCCAGCAGCCAAGTCGAGGCGGGGGCCGAGCAGTACTTC. Protein product: CASSQVEAGAEQYF.

This clone was recorded only once. This chain uses TRBV27 with TRBJ2-7; TRBD1 is a possible D gene (6 bases). This CDR3 comprises 14 residues. V was pared by 5 bases and J by 2 bases, with 13 bases between. Germline V lookup: CDR1 MNHEY, CDR2 SMNVEV (reference sequence). CDR3 nucleotides: TGTGCCAGCAGTCCGGGACAATCCCCCTACGAGCAGTACTTC. This translates into CASSPGQSPYEQYF.

The chain couples TRBV7-9 to TRBJ2-7; 7 bases agree with TRBD2. The CDR3 is made up of 14 amino acids. Germline V gives CDR1 SEHNR, CDR2 FQNEAQ (reference sequence). With 6 bases clipped from V and 2 bases from J, the junction kept 7 bases outside the gene matches. CDR3 protein: CASRAPGLTYEQYF. CDR3 sequence (DNA): TGTGCCAGCAGAGCGCCGGGACTAACCTACGAGCAGTACTTC.